This passage covers 24 T cell receptor beta chains from one sample sequenced in a study of CD8 T cells in ankylosing spondylitis. MiXCR, applied by TCRdb to the 5' RACE reads, yields one record per CDR3 protein. Of approximately 100,000 distinct CDR3 sequences listed, about 8.6% were seen once; the top ten hold around 10%. Specimen: blood, either unsorted or a sorted T cell fraction (not recorded which). The receptors were gathered from a male donor with ankylosing spondylitis or in good health (not recorded which).

This clonotype was counted many times. This chain uses TRBV12-3 or TRBV12-4 with TRBJ1-5; D gene uncertain. The CDR3 covers 15 residues. V shed 5 bases and J shed 2 bases, with 13 bases lying between them. The CDR3 protein is CASSPGILGNQPQHF. The CDR3 nucleotides read TGTGCCAGCAGTCCCGGGATTTTGGGCAATCAGCCCCAGCATTTT.

This clonotype was detected ten times or more. The CDR3 nucleotides are TGTGCCAGCAGCGATACGCCTAGGGGCTACACCTTC. Amino acid sequence: CASSDTPRGYTF. The chain uses TRBV12-3 or TRBV12-4 and TRBJ1-2; D ambiguous. V gave up 6 bases and J gave up 8 bases, with 13 bases separating them. This CDR3 region has 12 residues.

This clonotype was seen repeatedly, ten times or more. This chain joins TRBV6-6 and TRBJ1-1; D is unresolved. This CDR3 comprises 11 residues. V gave up 3 bases and J gave up 4 bases, with 3 bases separating them. Germline V CDR1 and CDR2: MNHNY, SVGAGI (reference sequence). CDR3 loop: CASSYITEAFF. The CDR3 region has the DNA TGTGCCAGCAGTTATATCACTGAAGCTTTCTTT.

This clonotype was observed many times. J is TRBJ1-1 and V is TRBV30, with no clear D. Looked up from germline, CDR1 is GTSNPN and CDR2 is SVGIG (reference sequence). Trimming removed 4 bases at V and 10 bases at J, with 13 bases between. The CDR3 totals 11 residues. The CDR3 DNA is TGTGCCTGGACGTCGGGCATTACAGCTTTCTTT. Translated: CAWTSGITAFF.

This clonotype was seen at least ten times. The chain is built from TRBV15 and TRBJ1-2, with D unclear. CDR3 length: 13 residues. Per the germline V gene, CDR1 is LNHNV and CDR2 is YYDKDF (reference sequence). V lost 3 bases to trimming and J lost 4 bases, with 9 bases between them. This chain's CDR3 is CATSSREIYGYTF. The CDR3 DNA reads as TGTGCCACCAGCAGCCGGGAGATCTATGGCTACACCTTC. Based on the CDR3 plus reference TRBV15 and TRBJ1-2, the full variable domain is DAMVIQNPRYQVTQFGKPVTLSCSQTLNHNVMYWYQQKSSQAPKLLFHYYDKDFNNEADTPDNFQSRRPNTSFCFLDIRSPGLGDTAMYLCATSSREIYGYTFGSGTRLTVV.

This clonotype came up many times. V usage is TRBV20-1 and J usage is TRBJ2-7, with 9 bases that match TRBD2. Germline V gives CDR1 DFQATT, CDR2 SNEGSKA (reference sequence). The CDR3 has 15 amino acids. J was trimmed by 5 bases and V by 6 bases; bases with no gene match: 14. The CDR3 here is CSARWAGGPYHEQYF. The CDR3 DNA sequence: TGCAGTGCCAGATGGGCGGGAGGGCCTTACCACGAGCAGTACTTC.

This clonotype was seen many times. The chain uses TRBV20-1 and TRBJ1-2; D uncertain. The CDR3 consists of 12 residues. V was cut by 0 bases and J by 4 bases, with 6 bases left in between. Germline CDR1 reads DFQATT; CDR2 reads SNEGSKA (reference sequence). The CDR3 loop reads CSARDNPYGYTF. The CDR3 bases are TGCAGTGCTAGAGACAACCCCTATGGCTACACCTTC.

At least ten counts were recorded for this clonotype. The rearrangement joins TRBV5-1 to TRBJ1-4; no firm D call. Germline CDR1 reads SGHRS; CDR2 reads YFSETQ. V lost 0 bases to trimming and J lost 5 bases, with 8 bases between them. CDR3 size: 14 residues. CDR3 in amino acids: CASSLEWKNEKLFF. Written as DNA, the CDR3 is TGCGCCAGCAGCTTGGAGTGGAAGAATGAAAAACTGTTTTTT. The variable domain in full, with the rest retrieved from reference TRBV5-1 and TRBJ1-4, is KAGVTQTPRYLIKTRGQQVTLSCSPISGHRSVSWYQQTPGQGLQFLFEYFSETQRNKGNFPGRFSGRQFSNSRSEMNVSTLELGDSALYLCASSLEWKNEKLFFGSGTQLSVL.

This clonotype was seen ten or more times. The CDR3 loop is CASSQGPGTGYVEETQYF. The CDR3 DNA follows: TGTGCCAGCAGCCAAGGGCCGGGGACAGGGTATGTGGAAGAGACCCAGTACTTC. The chain recombines TRBV4-2 with TRBJ2-5; 9 nucleotides match TRBD1. Germline V lookup: CDR1 LGHNA, CDR2 YNFKEQ. The CDR3 covers 18 residues. The J segment lost 3 bases and the V segment lost 1 base, leaving 12 bases of the junction unmatched.

This clonotype was picked up a small number of times. The chain carries TRBV5-1 and TRBJ2-3, with a possible D match to TRBD1 (6 bases). Germline CDR1 reads SGHRS; CDR2 reads YFSETQ. The V gene lost 6 bases and the J gene lost 5 bases, with 13 bases spanning the gap. CDR3 length: 13 residues. CDR3 residues: CASNLGGGDTQYF. The CDR3 DNA reads TGCGCCAGCAACCTTGGGGGCGGAGATACGCAGTATTTT.

There are many counts of this clonotype. The rearrangement joins TRBV7-3 to TRBJ2-6, with no clear D. This CDR3 is 14 amino acids long. Trimming removed 8 bases from V and 1 base from J, with 9 bases in between. From germline, CDR1 is SGHTA and CDR2 FQGTGA. The CDR3 nucleotides read TGTGCCAGCGGTGTGAATTCTGGGGCCAACGTCCTGACTTTC. Translated, it gives CASGVNSGANVLTF.

This clonotype was observed many times. This sequence joins TRBV5-1 and TRBJ2-6; no clear D. Germline V lookup: CDR1 SGHRS, CDR2 YFSETQ. V dropped 4 bases and J dropped 1 base, with 6 bases sitting between them. The length of the CDR3 is 14 residues. The chain's CDR3 is CASSATSGANVLTF. For the CDR3, the DNA is TGCGCCAGCAGCGCAACATCTGGGGCCAACGTCCTGACTTTC.

The chain uses TRBV7-9 and TRBJ2-3, with 7 bases that match TRBD2. The CDR3 runs 15 residues. The germline gives CDR1 SEHNR, CDR2 FQNEAQ (reference sequence). Trimming removed 2 bases from V and 4 bases from J; junction bases left unmatched: 6. Written as DNA, the CDR3 is TGTGCCAGCAGCTTAAGACTAGCTCAATCAGATACGCAGTATTTT. Translated, it gives CASSLRLAQSDTQYF.

This clonotype occurred many times. This chain connects TRBV24-1 to TRBJ2-1; D gene unclear. The germline V and J ends were trimmed by 2 bases and 6 bases, with 4 bases remaining between them. The V gene's germline CDR1 is KGHDR and CDR2 SFDVKD. The CDR3 covers 12 residues. The CDR3 sequence: CATSDSGNEQFF. The CDR3 DNA follows: TGTGCCACCAGTGATTCCGGCAATGAGCAGTTCTTC.

As regards this clonotype: Possible read error: a much larger clone is one base away. The gene calls are TRBV29-1 and TRBJ2-7; D might be TRBD1 or TRBD2, each matching 6 bases. This CDR3 is 15 amino acids long. The ends were cut back, 0 bases at V and 3 bases at J, with 15 bases in the middle. CDR1 and CDR2 from the germline V gene are SQVTM and ANQGSEA. This CDR3 reads CSVEEGGRGLYEQYF. DNA of the CDR3: TGCAGCGTTGAAGAGGGGGGCAGGGGACTCTACGAGCAGTACTTC.

The chain uses TRBV28 and TRBJ1-5; D is possibly TRBD1 (6 bases). The CDR3 has 14 amino acids. Per germline, CDR1 MDHEN and CDR2 SYDVKM. V was trimmed by 5 bases and J by 3 bases, leaving 11 bases between them. The CDR3 bases are TGTGCCAGCAGTGTGGGGGGCCTCAATCAGCCCCAGCATTTT. Its protein is CASSVGGLNQPQHF.

Remarks on this clonotype: A much larger clone differs from this one at a single base, so this may be a read error. This chain joins TRBV20-1 and TRBJ1-1, with 11 bases identical to TRBD1. The V and J ends lost 8 bases and 10 bases, in that order; junction bases with no gene match: 12. Germline V gene lookup returns CDR1 DFQATT and CDR2 SNEGSKA (reference sequence). The CDR3 has 13 amino acids. CDR3 loop: CSTTHTDRGRAFF. The CDR3, as DNA: TGCAGTACTACTCATACGGACAGGGGGCGAGCTTTCTTT.

This clonotype has a count of ten or more. The chain carries TRBV6-2 or TRBV6-3 and TRBJ2-1; D not certain. The CDR3 loop spans 11 amino acids. Germline values: CDR1 MNHEY, CDR2 SVGEGT. V was clipped by 5 bases and J by 2 bases, with 1 base between them. Written as DNA, the CDR3 is TGTGCCAGCAGTCCCTACAATGAGCAGTTCTTC. It encodes CASSPYNEQFF.

V usage is TRBV6-1 and J usage is TRBJ2-1; no firm D call. The V gene's germline CDR1 is MNHNS and CDR2 SASEGT. V was shortened by 8 bases and J by 8 bases, with 19 bases between the two germline ends. The CDR3 is 14 amino acids. CDR3 sequence: CASQVLRASHEQFF. The CDR3 DNA reads TGTGCCAGCCAAGTCCTTCGGGCATCCCATGAGCAGTTCTTC.

This clonotype occurred many times. V usage is TRBV15 and J usage is TRBJ1-5, with D perhaps matching TRBD1 (5 bases). The germline V gene encodes CDR1 LNHNV and CDR2 YYDKDF (reference sequence). The V end lost 5 bases, the J end lost 3 bases, and 14 bases lay between the germline ends. CDR3 length: 15 residues. CDR3 protein: CATSLRRQSNQPQHF. In DNA, the CDR3 is TGTGCCACCAGCCTTCGGAGACAGTCCAATCAGCCCCAGCATTTT.

In its sample, this clonotype was seen many times. The chain links TRBV11-2 to TRBJ2-3; TRBD2 aligns across 13 bases. The CDR3 covers 17 residues. Per germline, CDR1 SGHAT and CDR2 FQNNGV. V lost 7 bases and J lost 1; bases outside the gene matches: 8. The CDR3 loop is CASTYRGTSGGTDTQYF. CDR3 bases: TGTGCCAGCACCTACAGAGGGACTAGCGGGGGCACAGATACGCAGTATTTT. The full variable domain, its missing parts supplied by reference TRBV11-2 and TRBJ2-3, is EAGVAQSPRYKIIEKRQSVAFWCNPISGHATLYWYQQILGQGPKLLIQFQNNGVVDDSQLPKDRFSAERLKGVDSTLKIQPAKLEDSAVYLCASTYRGTSGGTDTQYFGPGTRLTVL.

This clonotype was counted between two and nine times. V and J are TRBV18 and TRBJ2-7; a possible D gene is TRBD1 (6 bases). The CDR3 consists of 15 residues. CDR1 KGHSH and CDR2 LQKENI come from the germline V gene. The V end lost 6 bases, the J end lost 1 base, and 16 bases lay between the germline ends. DNA for the CDR3: TGTGCCAGCTCCCCAGGACAGACATTATCCTACGAGCAGTACTTC. It encodes CASSPGQTLSYEQYF.

Ten or more counts support this clonotype. CDR3 in amino acids: CASSQEGFYNSPLHF. CDR3 DNA sequence: TGTGCCAGCAGCCAAGAGGGGTTCTATAATTCACCCCTCCACTTT. The V gene is TRBV3-1, the J gene TRBJ1-6; D uncertain. CDR3 length: 15 amino acids. Trimming stripped 0 bases from V and 3 bases from J, with 6 bases between. Germline-derived CDR1 and CDR2 are LGHDT and YNNKEL (reference sequence).

This clonotype was seen repeatedly, ten times or more. The J gene is TRBJ2-5, the V gene TRBV4-3; D gene uncertain. The germline V gene has CDR1 LGHNA and CDR2 YSLEER. With 0 bases removed from V and 4 bases from J, the gap between germline ends came to 6 bases. There are 13 residues in the CDR3. The CDR3 DNA is TGCGCCAGCAGCCAAGAAGGGCGAGAGACCCAGTACTTC. Translation gives CASSQEGRETQYF.